The 3 T cell receptor beta chains in this list originate from one sample, sequenced in a study of blood T cell repertoires in COVID-19. The protocol was immunoSEQ multiplex PCR, while the TCRdb copy is restricted to in-frame clones and leaves out a portion. The sample carries more than 70,000 clones, about nine tenths recorded once. What was sequenced was peripheral blood. The receptors here all came from a woman in her late teens or twenties with acute or convalescent COVID-19.

The chain joins TRBV15 to TRBJ1-5, with D tentatively TRBD1 (5 bases). The germline V gene has CDR1 LNHNV and CDR2 YYDKDF (reference sequence). Trimming removed 6 bases from V and 1 base from J, with 13 bases in between. The CDR3 sequence is 15 residues long. The CDR3 region has the DNA TGTGCCACCAGTCTAGGGGCAATAAGCAATCAGCCCCAGCATTTT. It encodes CATSLGAISNQPQHF.

The V gene is TRBV11-2, the J gene TRBJ2-7; a weak D match, TRBD1 (7 bases). The CDR3 contains 12 residues. Germline V gene lookup returns CDR1 SGHAT and CDR2 FQNNGV. The V end was cut by 4 bases, the J end by 7 bases, with 11 bases between. The CDR3 DNA reads as TGTGCCAGCAGCTGGTCAGGGGGGGAGCAGTACTTC. Translating gives CASSWSGGEQYF.

This CDR3 is CASSLGQGAYNEQFF. DNA for the CDR3: TGTGCCAGCAGCTTAGGGCAGGGGGCCTACAATGAGCAGTTCTTC. The chain is built from TRBV7-9 and TRBJ2-1; 7 bases match TRBD1. This CDR3 region has 15 residues. Germline lookup yields CDR1 SEHNR and CDR2 FQNEAQ (reference sequence). V shed 1 base and J 2 bases; nucleotides not matched to a gene: 2.